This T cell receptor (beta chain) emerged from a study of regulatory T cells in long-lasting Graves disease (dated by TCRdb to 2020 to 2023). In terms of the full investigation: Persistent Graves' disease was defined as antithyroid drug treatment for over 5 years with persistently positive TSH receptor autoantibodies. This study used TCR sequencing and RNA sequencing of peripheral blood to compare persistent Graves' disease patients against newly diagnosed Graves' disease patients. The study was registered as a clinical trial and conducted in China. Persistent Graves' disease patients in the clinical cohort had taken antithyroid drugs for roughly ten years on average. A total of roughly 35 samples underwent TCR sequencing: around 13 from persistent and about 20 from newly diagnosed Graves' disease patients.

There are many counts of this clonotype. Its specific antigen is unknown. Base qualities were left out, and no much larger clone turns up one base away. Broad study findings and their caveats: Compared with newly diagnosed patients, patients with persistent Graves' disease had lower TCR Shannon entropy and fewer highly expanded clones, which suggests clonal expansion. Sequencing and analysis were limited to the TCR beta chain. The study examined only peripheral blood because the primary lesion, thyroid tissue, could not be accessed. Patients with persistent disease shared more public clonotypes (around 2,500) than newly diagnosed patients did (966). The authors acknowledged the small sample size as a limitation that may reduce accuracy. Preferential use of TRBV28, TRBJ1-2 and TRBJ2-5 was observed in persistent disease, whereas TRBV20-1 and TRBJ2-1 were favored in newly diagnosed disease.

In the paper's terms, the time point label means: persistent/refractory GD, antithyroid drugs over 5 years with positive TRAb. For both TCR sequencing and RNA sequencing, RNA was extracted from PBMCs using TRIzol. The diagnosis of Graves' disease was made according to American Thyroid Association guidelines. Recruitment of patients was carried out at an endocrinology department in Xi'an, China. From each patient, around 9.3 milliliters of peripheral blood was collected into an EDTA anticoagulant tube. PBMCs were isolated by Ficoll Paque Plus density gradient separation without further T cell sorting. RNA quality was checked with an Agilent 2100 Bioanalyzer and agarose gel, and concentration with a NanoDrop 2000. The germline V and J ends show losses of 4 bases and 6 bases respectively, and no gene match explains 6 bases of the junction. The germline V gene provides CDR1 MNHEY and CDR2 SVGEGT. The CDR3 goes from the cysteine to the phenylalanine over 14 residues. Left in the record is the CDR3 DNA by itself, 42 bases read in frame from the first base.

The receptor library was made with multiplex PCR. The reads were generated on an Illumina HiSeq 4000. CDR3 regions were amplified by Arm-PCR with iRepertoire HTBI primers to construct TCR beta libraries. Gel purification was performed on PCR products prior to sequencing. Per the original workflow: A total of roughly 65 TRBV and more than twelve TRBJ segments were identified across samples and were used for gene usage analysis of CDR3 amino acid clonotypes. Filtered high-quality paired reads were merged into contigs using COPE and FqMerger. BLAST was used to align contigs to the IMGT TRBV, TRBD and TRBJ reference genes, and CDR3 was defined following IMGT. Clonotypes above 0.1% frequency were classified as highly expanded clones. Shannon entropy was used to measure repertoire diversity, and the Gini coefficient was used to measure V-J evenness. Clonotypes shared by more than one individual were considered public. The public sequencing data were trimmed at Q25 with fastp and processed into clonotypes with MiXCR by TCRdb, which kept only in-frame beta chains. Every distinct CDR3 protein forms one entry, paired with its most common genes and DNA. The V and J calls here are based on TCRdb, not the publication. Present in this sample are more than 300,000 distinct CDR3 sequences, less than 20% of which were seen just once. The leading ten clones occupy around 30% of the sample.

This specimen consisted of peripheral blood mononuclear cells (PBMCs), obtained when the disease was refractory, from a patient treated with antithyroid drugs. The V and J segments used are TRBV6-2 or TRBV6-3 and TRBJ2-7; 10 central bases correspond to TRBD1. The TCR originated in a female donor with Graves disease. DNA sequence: TGTGCCAGCAGTTCAAAGGGACAGGGGACCGAGCAGTACTTC. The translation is CASSSKGQGTEQYF.